This TCR beta chain was found in a study of PD-1 blockade in classical Hodgkin lymphoma (dated by TCRdb to about 2020). For the study in its entirety: Nivolumab dosing was 3 mg/kg intravenously every 2 weeks, continuing until either disease progression or unacceptable toxicity. The study used CyTOF and TCR beta sequencing to define a peripheral blood immune signature of response to PD-1 blockade in classical Hodgkin lymphoma.

The CDR3, from cysteine to phenylalanine, totals 16 residues. Only the CDR3 region is kept as DNA, spanning 48 bases read in frame from base 1. CDR1 and CDR2 (SGDLS, YYNGEE) derive from the germline V gene. At the junction V is shortened by 0 bases and J by 2 bases; bases outside the gene matches: 4. The time point label of this sample denotes: cycle 2 day 1 (C2D1) of nivolumab. Relapse after autologous stem cell transplantation had occurred in all trial patients, and cohorts A, B and C were distinguished by prior brentuximab vedotin exposure. The trial cohort included 50 to 60 patients with relapsed/refractory classical Hodgkin lymphoma, and each patient had a best overall response of complete response, partial response or progressive disease. Trial patients were treated with single-agent nivolumab in the multi-cohort phase II CheckMate 205 trial. An independent review committee assessed best overall response by applying the 2007 International Working Group response criteria. Trial PBMCs were collected just before the start of nivolumab (C1D1) and during therapy at cycle 2 day 1 and cycle 4 day 1. After peripheral blood was drawn into 8 mL Vacutainer Cell Preparation Tubes, PBMCs were isolated by centrifugation and then cryopreserved.

Of note for this clone: Its antigen is unknown. No clone much larger than this one lies a single base away; base qualities are absent.

Broader findings and caveats from the paper: The study was restricted to a single clinical trial cohort, and the causes of repertoire differences, possibly disease activity or prior therapy, were left undefined. Patients starting nivolumab less than 1 year after ASCT had lower diversity and were excluded from later analyses to avoid confounding by immune reconstitution. Baseline diversity similar to that of newly diagnosed patients was observed in trial patients achieving complete response, whereas significantly lower diversity was observed in partial responders and progressors. CD4+ but not CD8+ TCR diversity rose significantly by C4D1 (p=0.0027 vs p=0.16), most apparent in complete responders (p=0.02). Newly diagnosed patients were reported to have lower baseline TCR diversity than healthy donors, and relapsed/refractory patients were reported to have lower baseline TCR diversity still.

The Qiagen DNeasy kit was used to extract genomic DNA both from unsorted PBMCs and from the negatively selected CD4+ and CD8+ fractions. TCR beta CDR3 regions were subjected to amplification by immunoSEQ multiplex PCR with primers that anneal to V and J segments. Amplification bias was minimized using a synthetic immune receptor repertoire, and residual bias was removed computationally after sequencing. Processing in the source paper ran as follows. Custom Python scripts were used to quantify repertoire diversity as the Shannon entropy index. The unsorted, CD4+ and CD8+ repertoires were each analyzed separately, with the exception of combined analyses, where CD4+ and CD8+ sequences were merged in silico. Clonal expansion was defined as a frequency increase of at least 2-fold after treatment compared with C1D1, and clones undetected at baseline were assigned a pseudocount of 0.5. Singleton clones were defined as clones with 0 or 1 copy at C1D1, and non-singleton clones were defined as clones with 2 or more copies. Clones expanded in unsorted samples were annotated as CD4+, CD8+ or unknown by matching protein sequences in sorted samples from the same patient. Wilcoxon tests were applied to paired samples to test diversity changes from C1D1 to C4D1. TCRdb took this table from immuneACCESS and kept in-frame rearrangements with V and J called. Such tables lack part of the clones; where checked against another copy, unresolved V genes explain under half of the gap, and the rest is unexplained. For V, J and clone size, that table is used; D and trimming come from the DNA. The sample data list more than 45,000 clones, and around 78% of these were observed just once. The leading ten clones occupy less than 15% of the sample.

The receptor was isolated from a human donor with classical Hodgkin lymphoma. Sequences were derived from peripheral blood mononuclear cells (PBMCs), sampled before the second cycle of nivolumab. The chain is encoded by TRBV9 joined to TRBJ2-5; 10 bases in between match TRBD2. Read as DNA, the sequence is TGTGCCAGCAGCGTAGGGGCTAGCGGGAGTCAAGAGACCCAGTACTTC. It is translated as CASSVGASGSQETQYF.